This T cell receptor beta chain was obtained from a study of human T cells and chemical hapten exposure. Broader study findings: Expanded TCRs created a significantly greater count of big CDR3 similarity clusters than controls did.

Details on this clonotype: Its antigen is unidentified.

TCRdb reanalysed the RACE reads using MiXCR and keeps one entry per CDR3 protein. The sample consists of some 330,000 distinct CDR3 sequences, approximately 5.8% of them appearing once. With V trimmed by 8 bases and J by 4 bases, 4 bases remained unmatched. CDR1 and CDR2 from the germline V gene are MNHEY and SVGAGI. CDR3 size: 13 residues. Time point denoted: pre-sensitization, week 0. The treatment: therapeutic diphenylcyclopropenone sensitization with weekly scalp DPC. Unfractionated whole blood was the source of the extracted total RNA. The sample consisted of whole blood, taken in connection with sensitization to the hapten diphenylcyclopropenone (DPC). The TCR sequence derives from a woman in her late teens or twenties with alopecia areata. Some clones in this sample may be carry-over from other donors' samples. The gene calls are TRBV6-5 and TRBJ1-1; 10 bases match TRBD1. DNA for the CDR3: TGTGCCAGCCGGACAGGGGGAGGCACTGAAGCTTTCTTT. Translating gives CASRTGGGTEAFF.